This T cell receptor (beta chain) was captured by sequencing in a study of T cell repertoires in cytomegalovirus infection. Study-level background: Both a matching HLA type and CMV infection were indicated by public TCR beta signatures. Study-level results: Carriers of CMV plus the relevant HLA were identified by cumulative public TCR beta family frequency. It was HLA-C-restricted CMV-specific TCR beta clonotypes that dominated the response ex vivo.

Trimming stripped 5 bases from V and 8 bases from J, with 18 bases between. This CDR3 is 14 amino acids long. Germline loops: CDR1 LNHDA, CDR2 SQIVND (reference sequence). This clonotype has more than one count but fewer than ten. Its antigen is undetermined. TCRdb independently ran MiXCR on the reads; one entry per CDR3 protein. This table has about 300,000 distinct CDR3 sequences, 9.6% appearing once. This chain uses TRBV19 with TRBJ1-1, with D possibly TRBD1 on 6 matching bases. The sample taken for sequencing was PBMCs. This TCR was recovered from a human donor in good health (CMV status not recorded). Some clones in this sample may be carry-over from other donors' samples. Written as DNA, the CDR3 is TGTGCCAGTAGTCCCGCCCCCAGGGGCCGCGAAGCTTTCTTT. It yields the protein CASSPAPRGREAFF.